The entry below gives a single T cell receptor beta chain sequence along with its context. The sample originates from a study of control samples from healthy donors and cancer patients. The CDR3 runs 13 residues. Germline loops: CDR1 MNHEY, CDR2 SMNVEV (reference sequence). Trimming took 3 bases from V and 1 from J, leaving 6 bases between them. Data came from immunoSEQ multiplex PCR; TCRdb stores just in-frame clones and leaves some out. Here the sample spans about 140,000 clones, more than 80% being singletons. Sequenced sample: blood. This rearrangement joins TRBV27 to TRBJ1-1; D gene uncertain. The TCR originated in a man aged 18 to 29 in good health. The CDR3 nucleotides read TGTGCCAGCAGTTTTAGGGCGAACACTGAAGCTTTCTTT. Residues: CASSFRANTEAFF.